Sequencing of this T cell receptor beta chain was carried out in a study of human T cells and chemical hapten exposure. Notes on the study in general: Donors, who had alopecia, may show an immune response that differs from healthy people's. PT1 expanded TCR numbers tracked positively with patch test score.

Using its own MiXCR run on the RACE reads, TCRdb lists one record per CDR3 protein. The data contain fewer than 150,000 distinct CDR3 sequences, roughly 15% of them singletons. This clonotype was seen more than once but under ten times. Its target is not known. Stated time point: patch test 1, 2 weeks after DPC sensitization. Treatment noted: therapeutic diphenylcyclopropenone sensitization with weekly scalp DPC. The sequence derives from a man in his late teens or twenties with alopecia areata. Some clones in this sample may be carry-over from other donors' samples. The sequencing here drew on whole blood, taken in connection with sensitization to the hapten diphenylcyclopropenone (DPC).

CDR3 protein: CSVAGGGQPQHF. The CDR3, as DNA: TGCAGCGTTGCAGGGGGCGGTCAGCCCCAGCATTTT. The chain links TRBV29-1 to TRBJ1-5; 8 nucleotides align to TRBD1. Germline lookup yields CDR1 SQVTM and CDR2 ANQGSEA. CDR3 length equals 12 residues. Trimming removed 4 bases from V and 6 bases from J; junction bases left unmatched: 2.